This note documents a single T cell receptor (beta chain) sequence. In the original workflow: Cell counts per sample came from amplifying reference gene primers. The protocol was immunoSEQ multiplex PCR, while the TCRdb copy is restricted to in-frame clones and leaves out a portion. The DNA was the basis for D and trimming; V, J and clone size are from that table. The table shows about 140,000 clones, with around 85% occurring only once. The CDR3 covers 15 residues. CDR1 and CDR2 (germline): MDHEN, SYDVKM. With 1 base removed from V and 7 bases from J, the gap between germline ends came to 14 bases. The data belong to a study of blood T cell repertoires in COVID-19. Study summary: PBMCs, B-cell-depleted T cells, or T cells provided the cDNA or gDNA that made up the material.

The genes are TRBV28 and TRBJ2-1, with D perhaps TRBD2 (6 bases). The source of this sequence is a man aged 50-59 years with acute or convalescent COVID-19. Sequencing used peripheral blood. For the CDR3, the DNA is TGTGCCAGCAGTTTATTAGGAGGGTACGGGAATGAGCAGTTCTTC. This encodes CASSLLGGYGNEQFF. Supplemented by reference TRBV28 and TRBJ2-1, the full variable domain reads DVKVTQSSRYLVKRTGEKVFLECVQDMDHENMFWYRQDPGLGLRLIYFSYDVKMKEKGDIPEGYSVSREKKERFSLILESASTNQTSMYLCASSLLGGYGNEQFFGPGTRLTVL.